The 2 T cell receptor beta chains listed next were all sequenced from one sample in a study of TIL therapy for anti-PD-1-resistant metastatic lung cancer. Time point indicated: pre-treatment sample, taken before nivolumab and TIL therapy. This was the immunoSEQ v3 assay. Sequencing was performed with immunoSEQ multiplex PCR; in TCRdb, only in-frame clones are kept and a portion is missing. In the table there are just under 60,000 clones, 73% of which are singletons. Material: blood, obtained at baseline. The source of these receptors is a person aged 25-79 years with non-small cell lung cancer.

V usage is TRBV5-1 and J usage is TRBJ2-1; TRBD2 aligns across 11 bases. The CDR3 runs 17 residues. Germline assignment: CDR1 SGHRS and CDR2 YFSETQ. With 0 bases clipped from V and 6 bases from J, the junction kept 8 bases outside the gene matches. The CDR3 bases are TGCGCCAGCAGCTTGGTTCCTAGCGGGAGGTTTAGCAATGAGCAGTTCTTC. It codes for CASSLVPSGRFSNEQFF.

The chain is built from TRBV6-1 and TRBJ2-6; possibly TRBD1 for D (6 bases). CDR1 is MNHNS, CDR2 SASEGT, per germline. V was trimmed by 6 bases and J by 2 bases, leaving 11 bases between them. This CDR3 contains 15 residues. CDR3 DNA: TGTGCCAGCAGATCCGCAGGGGCTGGGGCCAACGTCCTGACTTTC. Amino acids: CASRSAGAGANVLTF.